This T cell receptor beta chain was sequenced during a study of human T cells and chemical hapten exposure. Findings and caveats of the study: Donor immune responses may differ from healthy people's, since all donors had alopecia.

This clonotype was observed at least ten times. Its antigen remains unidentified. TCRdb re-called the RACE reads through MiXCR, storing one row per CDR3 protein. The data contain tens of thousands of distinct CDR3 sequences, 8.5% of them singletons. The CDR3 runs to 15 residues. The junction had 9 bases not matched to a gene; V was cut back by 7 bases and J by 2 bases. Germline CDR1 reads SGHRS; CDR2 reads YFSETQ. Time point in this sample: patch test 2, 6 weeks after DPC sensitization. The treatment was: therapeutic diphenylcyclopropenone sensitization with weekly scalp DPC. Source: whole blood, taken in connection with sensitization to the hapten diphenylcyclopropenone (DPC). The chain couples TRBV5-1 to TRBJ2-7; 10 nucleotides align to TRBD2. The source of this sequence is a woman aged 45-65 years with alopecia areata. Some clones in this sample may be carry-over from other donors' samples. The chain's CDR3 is CASAQGSGRTYEQYF. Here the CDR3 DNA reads TGCGCCAGCGCCCAAGGTAGCGGGAGGACCTACGAGCAGTACTTC.